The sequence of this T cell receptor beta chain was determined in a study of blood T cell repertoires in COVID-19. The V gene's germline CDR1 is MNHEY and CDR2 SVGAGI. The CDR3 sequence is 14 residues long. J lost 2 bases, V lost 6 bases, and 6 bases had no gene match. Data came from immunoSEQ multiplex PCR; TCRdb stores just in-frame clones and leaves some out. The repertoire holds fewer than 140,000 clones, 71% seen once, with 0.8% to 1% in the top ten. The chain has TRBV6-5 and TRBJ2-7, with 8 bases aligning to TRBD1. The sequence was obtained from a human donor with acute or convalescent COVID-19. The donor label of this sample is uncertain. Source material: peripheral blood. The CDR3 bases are TGTGCCAGCAGCAGACAGGGGATTACCTACGAGCAGTACTTC. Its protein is CASSRQGITYEQYF.